The present T cell receptor beta chain was sequenced within a study of blood T cells in healthy people across ages. CDR3 size: 15 residues. V dropped 8 bases and J dropped 6; count of bases not matched to a gene: 13. Germline values: CDR1 MNHNS, CDR2 SASEGT. The authors ran a second PCR of roughly 6 to 11 cycles using a sample-barcoded 5' primer and a J-beta primer mix. MiXCR, applied by TCRdb to the 5' RACE reads, yields one record per CDR3 protein. This sample has some 550,000 distinct CDR3 sequences, with 45% to 55% found just once. Overall study findings and caveats: It was not possible, with unsorted PBMCs, to conclusively compare naive and antigen-experienced cells. CMV infection status of these donors was not known.

As regards this clonotype: Its cognate antigen is unknown.

Sequenced: blood. V and J are TRBV6-1 and TRBJ2-3, with 8 bases lining up with TRBD2. The TCR originated in a man aged 80 or over in good health. Here the CDR3 reads CASFDPGLDPDTQYF. As DNA, the CDR3 is TGTGCCAGCTTCGACCCGGGACTAGACCCCGATACGCAGTATTTT.